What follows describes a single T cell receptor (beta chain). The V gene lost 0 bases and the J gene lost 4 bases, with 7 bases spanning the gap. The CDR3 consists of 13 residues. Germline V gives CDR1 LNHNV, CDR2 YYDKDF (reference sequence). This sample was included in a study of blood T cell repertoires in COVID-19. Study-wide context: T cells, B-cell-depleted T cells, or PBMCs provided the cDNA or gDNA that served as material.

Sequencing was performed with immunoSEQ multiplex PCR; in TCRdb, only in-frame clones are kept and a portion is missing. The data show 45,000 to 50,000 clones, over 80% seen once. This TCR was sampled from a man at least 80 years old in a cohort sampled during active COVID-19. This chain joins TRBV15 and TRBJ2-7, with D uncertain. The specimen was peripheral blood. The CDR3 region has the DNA TGTGCCACCAGCAGAGATAGTCGGTACGAGCAGTACTTC. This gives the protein CATSRDSRYEQYF.